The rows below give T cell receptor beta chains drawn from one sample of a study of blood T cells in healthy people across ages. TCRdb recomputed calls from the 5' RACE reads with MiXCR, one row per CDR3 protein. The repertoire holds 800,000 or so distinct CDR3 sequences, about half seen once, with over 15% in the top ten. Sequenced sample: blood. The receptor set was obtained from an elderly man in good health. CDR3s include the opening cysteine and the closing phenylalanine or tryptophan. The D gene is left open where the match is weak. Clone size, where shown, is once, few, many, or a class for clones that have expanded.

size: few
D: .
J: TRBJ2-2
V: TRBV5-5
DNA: TGTGCCAGCAGCGGGAGACAGAACACCGGGGAGCTGTTTTTT
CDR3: CASSGRQNTGELFF

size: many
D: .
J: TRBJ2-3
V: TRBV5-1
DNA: TGCGCCAGCAGCTTCTCGGAGAGCACAGATACGCAGTATTTT
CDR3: CASSFSESTDTQYF

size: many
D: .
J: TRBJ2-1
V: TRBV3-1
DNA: TGTGCCAGCAGCCCTTCAGGAGGGTCCCTCAACAATGAGCAGTTCTTC
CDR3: CASSPSGGSLNNEQFF

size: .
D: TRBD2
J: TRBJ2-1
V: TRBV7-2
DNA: TGTGCCAGCAGCTTAATAAGCGGGGACAATGAGCAGTTCTTC
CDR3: CASSLISGDNEQFF

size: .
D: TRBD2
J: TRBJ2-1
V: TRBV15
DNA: TGTGCCACCAGCAGAGAACTAGCGGGAATCTACAATGAGCAGTTCTTC
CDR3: CATSRELAGIYNEQFF

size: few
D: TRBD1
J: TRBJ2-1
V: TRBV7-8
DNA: TGTGCCAGCAGTCGACTAACAGGGGGCGCGGCCCATGAGCAGTTCTTC
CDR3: CASSRLTGGAAHEQFF

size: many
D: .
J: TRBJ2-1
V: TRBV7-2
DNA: TGTGCCAGCAGACAGCAGAGCTCCTACAATGAGCAGTTCTTC
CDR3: CASRQQSSYNEQFF

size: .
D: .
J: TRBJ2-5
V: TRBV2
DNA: TGTGCCAGCAGTAAATTGGTACAGGAAGAGACCCAGTACTTC
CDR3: CASSKLVQEETQYF

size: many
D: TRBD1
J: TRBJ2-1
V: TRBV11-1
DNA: TGTGCCAGCAGCCGGGGACAGTACGGTGAGCAGTTCTTC
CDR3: CASSRGQYGEQFF

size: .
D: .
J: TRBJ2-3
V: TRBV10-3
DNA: TGTGCCATCAGTGACCCCCGACCAGGGGCTGATACGCAGTATTTT
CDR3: CAISDPRPGADTQYF

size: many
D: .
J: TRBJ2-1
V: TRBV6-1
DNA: TGTGCCAGCAGTGTGGGTACTGTCCAGAGTGAGCAGTTCTTC
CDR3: CASSVGTVQSEQFF

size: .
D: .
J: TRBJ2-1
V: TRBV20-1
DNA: TGCAGTGCTATCCGAGCAGGGGGGCCTCTTAATGAGCAGTTCTTC
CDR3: CSAIRAGGPLNEQFF

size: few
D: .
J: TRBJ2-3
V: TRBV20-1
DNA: TGCAGTGCTAGTGTGGAGTCCACAGATACGCAGTATTTT
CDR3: CSASVESTDTQYF

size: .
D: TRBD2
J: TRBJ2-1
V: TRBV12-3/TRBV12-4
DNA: TGTGCCAGCAGTTGGGGGACTAGCGGGGGGGCTTTGTCTTCGCAGTTCTTC
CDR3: CASSWGTSGGALSSQFF

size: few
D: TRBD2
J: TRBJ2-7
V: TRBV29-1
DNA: TGCAGCGCTACTAGCGGGAGTTACCACGAGCAGTACTTC
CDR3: CSATSGSYHEQYF

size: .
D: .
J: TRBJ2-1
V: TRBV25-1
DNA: TGTGCCAGCATGCACTCGGGAACGATTTACAATGAGCGGTTCTTC
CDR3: CASMHSGTIYNERFF

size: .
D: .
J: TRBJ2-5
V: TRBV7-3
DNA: TGTGCCAGCAGCCCTGGCGGGGTAGAGACCCAGTACTTC
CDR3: CASSPGGVETQYF

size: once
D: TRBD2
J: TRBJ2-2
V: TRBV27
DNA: TGTGCCAGCGGCGCGATCGGGACTAGGGCCGGGGAGCTGTTTTTT
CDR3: CASGAIGTRAGELFF

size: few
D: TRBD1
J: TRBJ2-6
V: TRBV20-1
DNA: TGCAGTGCGCGGACAGGGAGGCGTGGGGCCAACGTCCTGACTTTC
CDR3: CSARTGRRGANVLTF

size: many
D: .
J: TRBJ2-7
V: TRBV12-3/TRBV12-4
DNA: TGTGCCAGCAGATACGCAGGAGCATACGAGCAGTACTTC
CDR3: CASRYAGAYEQYF

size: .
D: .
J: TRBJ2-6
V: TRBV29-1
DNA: TGCAGCGTTGAAGATCCCGCTAGGACGGGAGTCCTGACTTTC
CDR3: CSVEDPARTGVLTF

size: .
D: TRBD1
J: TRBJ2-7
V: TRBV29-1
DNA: TGCAGCGTCATGAACCGGGACAGGACCTACAATGAGCAGTACTTC
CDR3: CSVMNRDRTYNEQYF

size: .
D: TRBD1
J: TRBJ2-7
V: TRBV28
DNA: TGTGCCAGCTCAGCCCCTGGTGACAGGGCCTCCTACGAGCAGTACTTC
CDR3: CASSAPGDRASYEQYF

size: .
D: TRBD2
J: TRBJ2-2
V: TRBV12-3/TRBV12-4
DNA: TGTGCCAGCAACCAAAGCGGGAGGGAGACCGGGGAGCTGTTTTTT
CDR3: CASNQSGRETGELFF

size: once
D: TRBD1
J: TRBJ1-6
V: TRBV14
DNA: TGTGCCAGCAGCGTCTCCTGGGACAGGGGGAACTCACCCCTCCACTTT
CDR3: CASSVSWDRGNSPLHF

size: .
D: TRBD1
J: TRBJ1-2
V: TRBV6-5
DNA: TGTGCCAGCAGGCGGACAGGGGAAGGCTACACCTTC
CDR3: CASRRTGEGYTF